Given below is one TCR beta chain in context. Its antigen is currently unknown. All donors came from Russia, were Caucasian and healthy, and spanned ages roughly 6 to 95. Investigators took around 10 milliliters of peripheral blood from every donor. These data come from a study of blood T cells in healthy people across ages. Study observations and caveats: While age rose, TCR beta diversity per million T cells dropped in a roughly linear way.

Between the trimmed V and J ends, which lost 2 bases and 9 bases, there was a span of 18 bases. CDR3 length equals 15 residues. Germline V gene lookup returns CDR1 SGHRS and CDR2 YFSETQ. Primed by a sample-barcoded 5' primer and a J-beta primer mix, a second PCR proceeded for roughly 6 to 12 cycles. MiXCR, applied by TCRdb to the 5' RACE reads, yields one record per CDR3 protein. The table lists 1,100,000 or so distinct CDR3 sequences, 40% to 50% of them singletons. The material sequenced was blood. V gene TRBV5-1 combines with J gene TRBJ2-1, with D perhaps matching TRBD2 (7 bases). This clonotype was sampled from a woman aged 55 to 70 in good health. CDR3 amino acids: CASSLTQGGGAEQFF. Written as DNA, the CDR3 is TGCGCCAGCAGCTTAACGCAGGGAGGGGGAGCTGAGCAGTTCTTC. Full variable domain (remainder filled in from reference TRBV5-1 and TRBJ2-1): KAGVTQTPRYLIKTRGQQVTLSCSPISGHRSVSWYQQTPGQGLQFLFEYFSETQRNKGNFPGRFSGRQFSNSRSEMNVSTLELGDSALYLCASSLTQGGGAEQFFGPGTRLTVL.